The following is a TCR beta chain sequence with its context. The V end was cut by 5 bases, the J end by 3 bases, with 10 bases between. CDR3 length: 13 amino acids. The data belong to a study of blood T cell repertoires in COVID-19. Profiling relied on immunoSEQ multiplex PCR, and the TCRdb table lists in-frame clones only, not all of them. The sample records just over 250,000 clones, over 70% being singletons. Sequenced material: peripheral blood. This chain uses TRBV12-3 or TRBV12-4 with TRBJ1-1; D uncertain. This clonotype was obtained from a woman aged 65 to 85 with COVID-19, enrolled during active disease. CDR3 nucleotides: TGTGCCAGCAGTCCTCTGGCGGACACTGAAGCTTTCTTT. Residues: CASSPLADTEAFF.